The clone carrying this T cell receptor beta chain has ten or more counts. Its antigen is not identified. It was template switching that added a universal primer site, and there were unique molecular identifiers on the cDNA. TCRdb reprocessed the 5' RACE reads via MiXCR and lists one record per CDR3 protein. The repertoire has fewer than 250,000 distinct CDR3 sequences, more than 15% of them found once; the top ten carry over 35%. Trimming removed 5 bases at V and 5 bases at J, with 21 bases between. CDR3 length equals 16 residues. This entry belongs to a study of identical twins. Study-level results: Cross-sectional statistics, not tracking of the same donors, supported the conclusions. There were fewer insertions in abundant cord blood beta clonotypes, but memory repertoires showed no such pattern.

The sample was also reused in another study, on T cells expressing NK-cell markers. As reported in that work: HCMV specificity was not established for the expanded NKG2C+ T cell clones.

The clonotype was recovered from a woman aged 18-30 years in good health. Specimen: CD8+ T cells sorted from blood. The chain joins TRBV12-3 or TRBV12-4 to TRBJ1-2; D ambiguous. CDR3 in DNA: TGTGCCAGCAGTCTGGGTCCGGCAGAAGGAGGTTATGGCTACACCTTC. The encoded protein is CASSLGPAEGGYGYTF.